This T cell receptor (beta chain) was documented in a study of T cells after posttransplantation cyclophosphamide (dated by TCRdb to about 2016). With respect to the entire study: Using TRB sequencing, the study followed how the T cell repertoire rebuilt after myeloablative bone marrow transplantation with posttransplantation cyclophosphamide given as GVHD prophylaxis. Samples from about 35 PTCy-treated patients, along with samples from around 16 of their related bone marrow donors, underwent antigen receptor sequencing. Blood from all 30 or so PTCy patients who had 1-year posttransplant specimens underwent TRB sequencing. Up to roughly 3 additional blood samples from 2 to 5.2 years after transplant were also TRB-sequenced in 3 patients, as was pretransplant blood from a handful of patients. TRA and TRB clonality were tightly correlated in ten or so samples, so subsequent TCR analyses focused on TRB only. Public TRB sequences were compared against a database of over 3,000 sequences linked to responses to pathogens, tumor antigens, self-antigens and alloantigens. Broader findings and caveats from the paper: Across 45 to 50 patients, TRB clonality was highly associated with recipient CMV seropositivity and CMV reactivation, and PTCy diversity was similar to diversity in CNI/methotrexate controls. The TRB repertoires of T cells infiltrating skin or the GI tract showed only limited overlap with the TRB repertoires found in blood. Donor-recipient similarity was low at 1-2 months but increased during the first year, and donor CD8+ memory clones often dominated later blood repertoires.

The germline ends are 11 bases apart after V is trimmed by 4 bases and J by 4 bases. There are 14 amino acids in the CDR3, from cysteine to phenylalanine inclusive. The only DNA kept is the CDR3, 42 bases in frame from the first base. CDR1 SGHVS and CDR2 FQNEAQ are derived from the germline V gene. Genomic DNA was the input for TRB sequencing, which was run either with the immunoSEQ assay at survey resolution or with the hsTCRB kit. As for how the authors treated the data: The immunoSEQ software handled the initial read processing, while the LymphoSeq R package was used for the repertoire analyses. Clonality was calculated as 1 minus normalized Shannon entropy, and the Gini coefficient was also calculated for each TRB dataset. Phenotypes of unsorted samples were inferred by mapping TRB sequences from sorted subsets of the recipient or donor onto unsorted samples of the same recipient. Sourced from immuneACCESS, this table was stored by TCRdb with only in-frame sequences that have V and J called. A share of the clones is absent; for the studies checked, an unresolved V gene accounts for under half, and the remainder has no known explanation. That table gives V, J and clone size, and the DNA gave D and trimming. Present in this sample are about 20,000 clones, about nine tenths of which were seen just once. About 6.7% of the sample is held by the ten biggest clonotypes.

Explained via the paper, the treatment or condition label denotes: high-dose cyclophosphamide on days +3 and +4 as single-agent GVHD prophylaxis. PTCy patients received busulfan and fludarabine conditioning, a related or unrelated marrow graft, and cyclophosphamide on days +3 and +4. The PTCy-treated patients were enrolled in a prospective multi-institutional clinical trial. Peripheral blood and bone marrow mononuclear cells were isolated by Ficoll-Hypaque density centrifugation and were cryopreserved. As to this clone: Its antigen remains undetermined. The record has no base qualities; no much larger clone is one base away.

Here the sequenced sample was PBMCs, taken after allogeneic stem cell transplant with posttransplant cyclophosphamide. The rearranged segments are TRBV7-8 and TRBJ1-3, and perhaps TRBD1 as D gene, on 6 matching bases. The receptor's source is a female patient in her thirties or forties who received an allogeneic stem cell transplant from a related donor, was CMV-positive, and had no GVHD. After a transplant, the donor of the graft may account for some T cells. The CDR3: CASSSRGMGNTIYF. DNA sequence: TGTGCCAGCAGCTCGAGGGGGATGGGAAACACCATATATTTT.